Presented here are 24 T cell receptor beta chains from one specimen sequenced in a study of T cell responses to AZD1222 COVID-19 vaccine. Libraries were prepared by immunoSEQ multiplex PCR; TCRdb keeps only in-frame clonotypes and omits some of them. The data show roughly 130,000 clones, with 90% to 95% seen just once and 2.5% to 3% held by the top ten. The sample consisted of peripheral blood, taken on day 0 of AZD1222 vaccination. These receptors all stem from an adult in good health.

The chain has TRBV7-9 and TRBJ2-1, with 9 bases identical to TRBD2. Germline-derived CDR1 and CDR2 are SEHNR and FQNEAQ (reference sequence). CDR3 length: 16 residues. V trimming: 6 bases; J trimming: 0 bases; junction bases outside the gene matches: 6. The CDR3 loop is CASRDSGSLSYNEQFF. The CDR3 bases are TGTGCCAGCAGGGATAGCGGGAGTCTCTCCTACAATGAGCAGTTCTTC.

This clone was recorded once. The chain joins TRBV19 to TRBJ2-1, with 9 bases that match TRBD2. V dropped 5 bases and J dropped 3; count of bases not matched to a gene: 2. The CDR3 consists of 14 residues. The germline V gene has CDR1 LNHDA and CDR2 SQIVND (reference sequence). The CDR3 nucleotides are TGTGCCAGTAGTTGGCGGGAGGGCTACAATGAGCAGTTCTTC. It codes for CASSWREGYNEQFF.

This chain joins TRBV7-9 and TRBJ2-7; weak D call: TRBD2 (6 bases). The V and J ends lost 1 base and 3 bases respectively, with 10 bases between them. The CDR3 loop spans 14 amino acids. CDR1 SEHNR and CDR2 FQNEAQ come from the germline V gene (reference sequence). CDR3 sequence (DNA): TGTGCCAGCAGCTTAGTTGGGGGGAGCTACGAGCAGTACTTC. Protein product: CASSLVGGSYEQYF.

The rearrangement joins TRBV27 to TRBJ1-6; D not resolved. This CDR3 has 15 amino acids. The germline V and J ends were trimmed by 8 bases and 2 bases, with 13 bases remaining between them. In germline, CDR1 is MNHEY, CDR2 SMNVEV (reference sequence). The CDR3 DNA reads as TGTGCCAGCGCCCCCGGGTCCCCCTATAATTCACCCCTCCACTTT. As protein: CASAPGSPYNSPLHF.

DNA of the CDR3: TGTGCCAGCAGCGCCAGCGCTGGCACTGAAGCTTTCTTT. Translating gives CASSASAGTEAFF. The rearrangement joins TRBV9 to TRBJ1-1; the D is unclear. V gave up 3 bases and J gave up 4 bases, with 10 bases separating them. This CDR3 spans 13 amino acids. CDR1 is SGDLS, CDR2 YYNGEE, per germline. The whole variable domain, remainder taken from reference TRBV9 and TRBJ1-1, is DSGVTQTPKHLITATGQRVTLRCSPRSGDLSVYWYQQSLDQGLQFLIQYYNGEERAKGNILERFSAQQFPDLHSELNLSSLELGDSALYFCASSASAGTEAFFGQGTRLTVV.

This clone was detected a few times. The J gene is TRBJ2-5, the V gene TRBV5-1, with TRBD2 matching 10 bases. Germline V gene sequence: CDR1 SGHRS, CDR2 YFSETQ. The CDR3 covers 15 residues. V was pared by 2 bases and J by 5 bases, with 6 bases of the junction left unmatched. Here the CDR3 reads CASSFPSGSGETQYF. CDR3 DNA: TGCGCCAGCAGCTTTCCTAGCGGGAGCGGGGAGACCCAGTACTTC.

This chain's CDR3 is CASSETGVRQPQHF. In nucleotides, the CDR3 is TGTGCCAGCAGCGAGACAGGGGTTAGACAGCCCCAGCATTTT. V gene TRBV2 combines with J gene TRBJ1-5, with 8 bases matching TRBD1. The CDR3 runs 14 residues. J gave up 7 bases and V 6 bases, and 8 bases lay outside the gene matches. Germline V gene sequence: CDR1 SNHLY, CDR2 FYNNEI.

This chain links TRBV5-8 with TRBJ1-1; maybe TRBD1 (6 bases). The CDR3 has 14 amino acids. V gave up 0 bases and J gave up 4 bases, with 10 bases separating them. Germline V gene data show CDR1 as SGHTS and CDR2 as YDEGEE. This CDR3 reads CASSLEGGPTEAFF. As DNA, the CDR3 is TGTGCCAGCAGCTTGGAAGGGGGGCCCACTGAAGCTTTCTTT.

CDR3 in DNA: TGTGCCAGCAGCTTAGATCCAGGTCCGGATCCGCATTTT. This sequence encodes CASSLDPGPDPHF. This rearrangement joins TRBV7-2 to TRBJ1-5; D gene unclear. Germline CDR1 SGHTA, CDR2 FQGNSA. The V end was cut by 1 base, the J end by 15 bases, with 16 bases between. CDR3 size: 13 residues.

V gene TRBV6-5 combines with J gene TRBJ1-1; D is possibly TRBD1 (6 bases). Germline-derived CDR1 and CDR2 are MNHEY and SVGAGI. The CDR3 covers 15 residues. V was trimmed by 6 bases and J by 4 bases, leaving 18 bases between them. The chain's CDR3 is CASRSRQAVGTEAFF. The CDR3 nucleotides are TGTGCCAGCAGATCCAGACAGGCGGTGGGCACTGAAGCTTTCTTT.

The V call is TRBV12-3 or TRBV12-4, the J call TRBJ2-1; a weak D match, TRBD2 (6 bases). The CDR3 is made up of 13 amino acids. V was trimmed by 6 bases and J by 9 bases, leaving 15 bases between them. The CDR3 sequence is CASRYMTRGEQFF. CDR3 DNA sequence: TGTGCCAGCAGGTATATGACTAGGGGTGAGCAGTTCTTC.

The rearrangement joins TRBV24-1 to TRBJ2-1; 16 nucleotides line up with TRBD2. The CDR3 has 16 amino acids. CDR1 is KGHDR and CDR2 is SFDVKD in the germline V gene. The trim removed 4 bases at V and 5 bases at J, leaving 1 base unmatched. The CDR3 DNA follows: TGTGCCACCAGTGAGGGACTAGCGGGAGGGGACAATGAGCAGTTCTTC. This translates into CATSEGLAGGDNEQFF.

The CDR3 protein is CASSSRVDTEAFF. The CDR3 DNA reads as TGTGCCAGCAGCTCGAGAGTGGACACTGAAGCTTTCTTT. The rearrangement links TRBV9 to TRBJ1-1; no clear D gene. The germline V gene encodes CDR1 SGDLS and CDR2 YYNGEE. The CDR3 covers 13 residues. Trimming shortened V by 4 bases and J by 3 bases, and 10 bases separated the two germline ends.

The chain is built from TRBV7-4 and TRBJ1-5; D remains ambiguous. The V end lost 2 bases, the J end lost 9 bases, and 35 bases lay between the germline ends. Germline loops: CDR1 SGHVT, CDR2 SQSDAQ. The CDR3 contains 21 residues. Written as DNA, the CDR3 is TGTGCCAGCAGCTTAATTTGGTCCCAGCGGGGTCCTACTAACCGATATTGGCCCCAGCATTTT. Translated, it gives CASSLIWSQRGPTNRYWPQHF.

The genes are TRBV13 and TRBJ2-1; D not resolved. From germline, CDR1 is PRHDT and CDR2 FYEKMQ (reference sequence). The V end lost 0 bases, the J end lost 7 bases, and 4 bases lay between the germline ends. This CDR3 comprises 12 residues. Here the CDR3 DNA reads TGTGCCAGCAGCTTAGGAGAAAATGAGCAGTTCTTC. Amino acids: CASSLGENEQFF.

The rearrangement links TRBV5-4 to TRBJ1-1; perhaps TRBD1 as D (5 bases). The CDR3 contains 15 residues. CDR1 SGHNT and CDR2 YYREEE come from the germline V gene (reference sequence). V was cut by 2 bases and J by 2 bases, with 13 bases left in between. The CDR3 loop is CASSLSWGGNTEAFF. CDR3 bases: TGTGCCAGCAGCTTATCGTGGGGGGGAAACACTGAAGCTTTCTTT.

The chain is built from TRBV4-3 and TRBJ2-3; unclear D gene. The germline V and J ends were trimmed by 4 bases and 0 bases, with 14 bases remaining between them. The CDR3 length is 16 residues. CDR1 is LGHNA, CDR2 YSLEER, per germline. DNA of the CDR3: TGCGCCAGCAGCCCTTCCCGGGCGCAGAGCACAGATACGCAGTATTTT. This gives the protein CASSPSRAQSTDTQYF.

This chain uses TRBV6-1 with TRBJ2-7, with D unclear. From germline, CDR1 is MNHNS and CDR2 SASEGT. The V end lost 3 bases, the J end lost 2 bases, and 14 bases lay between the germline ends. The CDR3 extends over 15 amino acids. The CDR3 DNA reads as TGTGCCAGCAGTGAGAGAGACAAATTGACCTACGAGCAGTACTTC. Translated, it gives CASSERDKLTYEQYF.

The V gene is TRBV23-1, the J gene TRBJ1-5, with D maybe TRBD1 (5 bases). Being an ORF, TRBV23-1 has a function that is uncertain. The CDR3 totals 15 residues. The germline V and J ends were trimmed by 7 bases and 0 bases, with 13 bases remaining between them. The CDR3, as DNA: TGCGCCAGCACACCGACAGAAGCTAGCAATCAGCCCCAGCATTTT. Translating it yields CASTPTEASNQPQHF.

The genes are TRBV12-3 or TRBV12-4 and TRBJ1-1; D gene unclear. The CDR3 is 11 amino acids. With 3 bases removed from V and 5 bases from J, the gap between germline ends came to 4 bases. The CDR3 loop is CASSLWTEAFF. The CDR3 region has the DNA TGTGCCAGCAGTTTGTGGACTGAAGCTTTCTTT.

The genes are TRBV24-1 and TRBJ2-7, with no clear D. In germline, CDR1 is KGHDR, CDR2 SFDVKD. Trimming left V 9 bases short and J 2 bases short, with 10 bases between. The CDR3 extends over 12 amino acids. The CDR3 nucleotides read TGTGCCACCGAGTGCAAGACCTACGAGCAGTACTTC. Its protein is CATECKTYEQYF.

Here the CDR3 DNA reads TGTGCCAGCAGCTCCTCAGTCGTCCTGAACACTGAAGCTTTCTTT. Its protein product is CASSSSVVLNTEAFF. The rearrangement joins TRBV5-4 to TRBJ1-1; unclear D gene. The ends were cut back, 3 bases at V and 0 bases at J, with 12 bases in the middle. The germline CDR1 and CDR2 sequences are SGHNT and YYREEE (reference sequence). The CDR3 is 15 amino acids.

CDR3 sequence (DNA): TGCGCCAGCAGCCTAGTCGGGACAGGGCACGAGCAGTACTTC. This encodes CASSLVGTGHEQYF. The chain recombines TRBV4-3 with TRBJ2-7; 9 bases align to TRBD1. V lost 4 bases, J lost 5 bases, and 6 bases stayed unmatched. The CDR3 sequence is 14 residues long. The V gene's germline CDR1 is LGHNA and CDR2 YSLEER.

The genes are TRBV5-1 and TRBJ2-5, with a tentative D call TRBD1 (6 bases). The V and J ends lost 3 bases and 4 bases respectively, with 16 bases between them. The length of the CDR3 is 15 residues. Germline-derived CDR1 and CDR2 are SGHRS and YFSETQ. The CDR3 bases are TGCGCCAGCAGCTCCACAGGGTTGCCGGCAGAGACCCAGTACTTC. Translated, it gives CASSSTGLPAETQYF.